This T cell receptor beta chain was documented in a study of cytomegalovirus exposure and HLA in healthy donors. Study overall: A subsequent analysis reported that the 120 or so validation repertoires were produced on the same platform that had also been used for the 600 to 800 first-cohort repertoires.

About this clone itself: Antigen: not known.

The repertoire was sequenced with immunoSEQ multiplex PCR; TCRdb's copy has only in-frame clones and lacks some. The sample includes about 130,000 clones, 94% of them seen just once. Trimming stripped 0 bases from V and 5 bases from J, with 12 bases between. Germline V CDR1 and CDR2: SGHNT, YYREEE (reference sequence). This CDR3 region has 14 residues. Whole-study findings and limits: 150 or so TCR beta chains were listed as cytomegalovirus-associated.

The J gene is TRBJ2-7, the V gene TRBV5-4, with D perhaps TRBD1 (6 bases). The receptor was isolated from a man aged 18 to 29 in good health and CMV-seropositive. Sequencing was carried out using PBMCs. The CDR3 here is CASSLDREYHEQYF. The CDR3 coding sequence is TGTGCCAGCAGCTTGGACAGGGAGTACCACGAGCAGTACTTC.